These 15 T cell receptor beta chains originate from one sample sequenced in a study of blood T cell repertoires in COVID-19. Libraries were prepared by immunoSEQ multiplex PCR; TCRdb keeps only in-frame clonotypes and omits some of them. The data show roughly 210,000 clones, roughly 84% seen once. The sample consisted of PBMCs or T cells enriched from blood (not recorded which). The receptors stem from a man under 40 in a cohort exposed to, infected with or recovered from COVID-19 (not recorded which).

V is TRBV10-3 and J is TRBJ1-1; unclear D gene. The germline V and J ends were trimmed by 3 bases and 0 bases, with 17 bases remaining between them. Germline assignment: CDR1 ENHRY and CDR2 SYGVKD. This CDR3 contains 17 residues. CDR3 DNA sequence: TGTGCCATCAGTGATTTGGCGGCCCACATGATGAACACTGAAGCTTTCTTT. This gives the protein CAISDLAAHMMNTEAFF.

The V call is TRBV5-1, the J call TRBJ1-4, with 7 nucleotides matching TRBD1. Germline V CDR1 and CDR2: SGHRS, YFSETQ. The CDR3 has 16 residues. V gave up 3 bases and J gave up 3 bases; unmatched junction bases: 8. In nucleotides, the CDR3 is TGCGCCAGCAGCTCCCGCCAGGGGGGTTCTAATGAAAAACTGTTTTTT. This translates into CASSSRQGGSNEKLFF. Full variable domain (missing parts from reference TRBV5-1 and TRBJ1-4): KAGVTQTPRYLIKTRGQQVTLSCSPISGHRSVSWYQQTPGQGLQFLFEYFSETQRNKGNFPGRFSGRQFSNSRSEMNVSTLELGDSALYLCASSSRQGGSNEKLFFGSGTQLSVL.

The rearrangement joins TRBV5-1 to TRBJ2-1, with 13 bases matching TRBD2. The germline V gene has CDR1 SGHRS and CDR2 YFSETQ. The CDR3 sequence is 17 residues long. Trimming at V came to 4 bases and at J to 0 bases, leaving 4 bases not matched to a gene. The CDR3 DNA is TGCGCCAGCAGCCCAGGGACTAGCGGGGTCTCCTACAATGAGCAGTTCTTC. Its translation is CASSPGTSGVSYNEQFF.

This clone was observed a single time. The gene calls are TRBV7-8 and TRBJ1-6; D ambiguous. Trimming stripped 1 base from V and 7 bases from J, with 5 bases between. This CDR3 is built from 13 residues. Germline V gene lookup returns CDR1 SGHVS and CDR2 FQNEAQ. CDR3 residues: CASSLGANSPLHF. The CDR3 nucleotides read TGTGCCAGCAGCTTAGGTGCGAATTCACCCCTCCACTTT.

This chain connects TRBV21-1 to TRBJ1-4; the table's D call, TRBD1, was not checked against the DNA. TRBV21-1 is a listed pseudogene. The CDR3 is 14 residues long. DNA of the CDR3: TGTGCCAGCCGCACGCGGGCCCACAGGGGAAAACTGTTTTTT. As protein: CASRTRAHRGKLFF.

This clone has only a few counts. The genes are TRBV3-1 (or the pseudogene TRBV3-2) and TRBJ1-2; 7 bases fit TRBD1. Germline V gene lookup returns CDR1 LGHDT and CDR2 YNNKEL (reference sequence). This CDR3 is 16 amino acids long. V lost 4 bases and J lost 8; bases outside the gene matches: 16. The CDR3 loop is CASSRPRGGQDGGYTF. The CDR3 DNA is TGTGCCAGCAGCCGCCCTAGAGGAGGACAGGACGGAGGCTACACCTTC.

V gene TRBV5-1 combines with J gene TRBJ1-2, with 7 bases identical to TRBD1. Germline CDR1 and CDR2: SGHRS and YFSETQ. The CDR3 is 16 residues long. V lost 1 base, J lost 4 bases, and 10 bases stayed unmatched. CDR3 coding DNA: TGCGCCAGCAGCTTGATGGGGACAGTCAGTGGCTATGGCTACACCTTC. Its translation is CASSLMGTVSGYGYTF. Filled out from reference TRBV5-1 and TRBJ1-2, the complete variable domain reads KAGVTQTPRYLIKTRGQQVTLSCSPISGHRSVSWYQQTPGQGLQFLFEYFSETQRNKGNFPGRFSGRQFSNSRSEMNVSTLELGDSALYLCASSLMGTVSGYGYTFGSGTRLTVV.

The table lists this clone with a count of one. The rearrangement links TRBV5-1 to TRBJ2-5, with no clear D. The germline CDR1 and CDR2 sequences are SGHRS and YFSETQ. This CDR3 contains 15 residues. V was cut by 5 bases and J by 0 bases, with 14 bases left in between. The CDR3 here is CASRPNSGNQETQYF. CDR3 bases: TGCGCCAGCAGGCCTAATTCAGGCAACCAAGAGACCCAGTACTTC.

The chain links TRBV4-2 to TRBJ1-5; possibly TRBD1 for D (6 bases). V lost 1 base and J 5 bases, leaving 15 bases between the germline ends. The CDR3 is 16 residues long. Germline V CDR1 and CDR2: LGHNA, YNFKEQ. CDR3 sequence: CASSQGGLAGDQPQHF. CDR3 nucleotides: TGTGCCAGCAGCCAAGGGGGGCTAGCGGGGGATCAGCCCCAGCATTTT.

The CDR3 region has the DNA TGTGCCAGCAGCCACGGGGGGAACACTGAAGCTTTCTTT. Its protein is CASSHGGNTEAFF. The V gene is TRBV14, the J gene TRBJ1-1; D is perhaps TRBD1 (5 bases). V lost 3 bases to trimming and J lost 1 base, with 6 bases between them. Per germline, CDR1 SGHDN and CDR2 FVKESK. The CDR3 is 13 residues long.

This clone was found once. The missing conserved phenylalanine or tryptophan at the end of this CDR3 makes a read error likely. It is unclear where the CDR3 begins or ends on the DNA, so no DNA is shown, and the CDR3 is as TCRdb lists it. The chain uses TRBV23-1 and TRBJ2-3; TRBD2 was called by the table and not checked on the DNA. TRBV23-1 carries the ORF label, with uncertain function. The CDR3 spans 14 amino acids, including both terminal residues. This CDR3 reads CASSQRELSPSALA.

The chain links TRBV6-2 or TRBV6-3 to TRBJ2-2, with D unclear. V shed 0 bases and J shed 4 bases, with 6 bases lying between them. Germline V lookup: CDR1 MNHEY, CDR2 SVGEGT. CDR3 length equals 14 residues. The CDR3 spells CASSYSTPTGELFF. The CDR3 bases are TGTGCCAGCAGTTACTCGACTCCCACCGGGGAGCTGTTTTTT.

The chain uses TRBV19 and TRBJ1-1, with 7 bases that match TRBD1. The CDR3 runs 14 residues. V was clipped by 8 bases and J by 4 bases; unmatched bases: 10. Looked up from germline, CDR1 is LNHDA and CDR2 is SQIVND (reference sequence). In nucleotides, the CDR3 is TGTGCCAGTTCTTACAGGGGTGGTGGCACTGAAGCTTTCTTT. Its protein is CASSYRGGGTEAFF. The full variable domain, its missing parts supplied by reference TRBV19 and TRBJ1-1, is DGGITQSPKYLFRKEGQNVTLSCEQNLNHDAMYWYRQDPGQGLRLIYYSQIVNDFQKGDIAEGYSVSREKKESFPLTVTSAQKNPTAFYLCASSYRGGGTEAFFGQGTRLTVV.

This chain links TRBV5-1 with TRBJ2-7, with a possible D match to TRBD2 (5 bases). The V gene's germline CDR1 is SGHRS and CDR2 YFSETQ. The V end lost 0 bases, the J end lost 2 bases, and 9 bases lay between the germline ends. This CDR3 is 14 amino acids long. The CDR3 nucleotides are TGCGCCAGCAGCTTGGTAACTAGAACCTACGAGCAGTACTTC. Amino acids: CASSLVTRTYEQYF.

V and J are TRBV5-1 and TRBJ2-1; the D is unclear. The CDR3 runs to 14 residues. The V gene lost 0 bases and the J gene lost 6 bases, with 10 bases spanning the gap. The germline gives CDR1 SGHRS, CDR2 YFSETQ. CDR3 nucleotide sequence: TGCGCCAGCAGCTTGGGTGTTGGAGTCAATGAGCAGTTCTTC. This codes for CASSLGVGVNEQFF.